This T cell receptor (beta chain) was recorded in a study of cytomegalovirus exposure and HLA in healthy donors. The germline V gene encodes CDR1 MNHNS and CDR2 SASEGT. J lost 0 bases, V lost 6 bases, and 5 bases had no gene match. This CDR3 region has 15 residues. Among the roughly 120 subjects of the validation cohort, separate from the roughly 700-subject first cohort, were the donors. Study findings and constraints: While the bulk of TCR sequences proved rare, some public TCRs turned up in many donors. The study put 150 to 200 TCR beta chains on its list as cytomegalovirus-associated.

Some clones are missing from TCRdb's copy, which holds only in-frame ones; the method was immunoSEQ multiplex PCR. The sample includes roughly 200,000 clones, approximately 78% of them seen just once. Worth noting for this clone: Antigen: not known.

The clonotype comes from a woman aged 25-40 years in good health and CMV-seronegative. The sequenced sample was PBMCs. This rearrangement joins TRBV6-1 to TRBJ1-5; TRBD1 agrees at 7 bases. The CDR3 nucleotides are TGTGCCAGCAGAACAGGGGCATATAGCAATCAGCCCCAGCATTTT. Residues: CASRTGAYSNQPQHF.